One and the same sample provided the 21 T cell receptor beta chains below, sequenced in a study of cytomegalovirus exposure and HLA in healthy donors. 13 Jbeta primers and 60 Vbeta primers were used for the PCR. Here immunoSEQ multiplex PCR was the method, and the copy in TCRdb shows in-frame clones only, minus some. This table holds a few hundred thousand clones, around nine tenths found once. Sequenced sample: PBMCs. The receptors stem from a girl aged 2 to 10 in good health and CMV-seronegative.

The chain carries TRBV15 and TRBJ1-4, with D hard to call. This CDR3 spans 15 amino acids. The V and J ends lost 5 bases and 0 bases respectively, with 10 bases between them. CDR1 and CDR2 from the germline V gene are LNHNV and YYDKDF (reference sequence). CDR3 sequence (DNA): TGTGCCACCAGCGTCACCATAGCAACTAATGAAAAACTGTTTTTT. Its protein product is CATSVTIATNEKLFF.

The sample holds a few counts of this clone. The chain carries TRBV7-9 and TRBJ1-4; weak D call: TRBD1 (5 bases). The V gene lost 1 base and the J gene lost 6 bases, with 6 bases spanning the gap. CDR3 length equals 13 residues. Germline V gene lookup returns CDR1 SEHNR and CDR2 FQNEAQ (reference sequence). The CDR3 reads CASSLVGDEKLFF. The CDR3 DNA reads TGTGCCAGCAGCTTAGTAGGGGATGAAAAACTGTTTTTT. The entire variable domain, with the rest obtained from reference TRBV7-9 and TRBJ1-4, is as follows: DTGVSQNPRHKITKRGQNVTFRCDPISEHNRLYWYRQTLGQGPEFLTYFQNEAQLEKSRLLSDRFSAERPKGSFSTLEIQRTEQGDSAMYLCASSLVGDEKLFFGSGTQLSVL.

This clone was recorded once. The CDR3 coding sequence is TGTGCCAGCAGTACCGTCCACTCGGGACAGGGGGCGCGTGGCTACACCTTC. Protein sequence: CASSTVHSGQGARGYTF. This chain joins TRBV28 and TRBJ1-2; 12 nucleotides align to TRBD1. With 5 bases clipped from V and 7 bases from J, the junction kept 14 bases outside the gene matches. This CDR3 is 17 amino acids long. Germline CDR1 and CDR2: MDHEN and SYDVKM.

The chain has TRBV7-2 and TRBJ1-4; D is perhaps TRBD1 (5 bases). Germline-derived CDR1 and CDR2 are SGHTA and FQGNSA. Trimming left V 1 base short and J 7 bases short, with 13 bases between. This CDR3 is built from 15 residues. CDR3 bases: TGTGCCAGCAGCTTAGGGCCAAGCCAGGGTGAAAAACTGTTTTTT. It specifies CASSLGPSQGEKLFF.

This clone came up once. This chain joins TRBV19 and TRBJ2-2, with a possible D match to TRBD1 (5 bases). CDR3 length equals 14 residues. In germline, CDR1 is LNHDA, CDR2 SQIVND (reference sequence). Deletions cut 7 bases from V and 5 bases from J, with 14 bases between. CDR3 sequence: CASTRIDRTGELFF. The CDR3 DNA sequence: TGTGCCAGTACCCGGATCGACAGAACCGGGGAGCTGTTTTTT.

The genes are TRBV2 and TRBJ2-3; possible D gene TRBD2, 6 bases. This CDR3 is built from 13 residues. Trimming removed 6 bases from V and 6 bases from J, with 13 bases in between. Germline CDR1 SNHLY, CDR2 FYNNEI. The DNA for the CDR3 is TGTGCCAGCAGGGGACGGGAGACCGATACGCAGTATTTT. This gives the protein CASRGRETDTQYF.

The chain links TRBV7-3 to TRBJ2-7, with D perhaps matching TRBD1 (6 bases). The CDR3 is 15 amino acids. Trimming cost V 0 bases and J 1 base, with 10 bases left between them. Germline CDR1 is SGHTA and CDR2 is FQGTGA. The CDR3 nucleotides read TGTGCCAGCAGCTTAACGGTAGGGGGATCCTACGAGCAGTACTTC. It is translated as CASSLTVGGSYEQYF.

The rearrangement joins TRBV4-2 to TRBJ2-1; 10 bases map to TRBD2. Losses at the gene ends were 1 base for V and 9 bases for J; bases not matched to a gene: 6. The CDR3 length is 15 residues. Germline-derived CDR1 and CDR2 are LGHNA and YNFKEQ. The CDR3 sequence: CASSQVAGGSTEQFF. The CDR3 DNA sequence: TGTGCCAGCAGCCAAGTAGCGGGAGGTTCCACTGAGCAGTTCTTC.

V gene TRBV6-5 combines with J gene TRBJ1-3, with D possibly matching TRBD1 (5 bases). V was pared by 8 bases and J by 2 bases, with 7 bases between. The length of the CDR3 is 12 residues. CDR1 is MNHEY and CDR2 is SVGAGI in the germline V gene. The CDR3 sequence is CASQGPGNTIYF. DNA of the CDR3: TGTGCCAGCCAGGGTCCTGGAAACACCATATATTTT.

V and J are TRBV14 and TRBJ1-1; possibly TRBD1 for D (5 bases). Trimming stripped 4 bases from V and 3 bases from J, with 12 bases between. Germline V gives CDR1 SGHDN, CDR2 FVKESK. CDR3 size: 14 residues. Written as DNA, the CDR3 is TGTGCCAGCAGCCGCAGCCCGGGGGACACTGAAGCTTTCTTT. Translated: CASSRSPGDTEAFF.

The table lists this clone with a count of one. The chain combines TRBV4-2 with TRBJ2-7; tentatively, D is TRBD2 (5 bases). CDR3 size: 17 residues. Trimming left V 0 bases short and J 0 bases short, with 15 bases between. CDR1 and CDR2 from the germline V gene are LGHNA and YNFKEQ. The CDR3 region is CASSQDSSRGGSYEQYF. CDR3 coding DNA: TGTGCCAGCAGCCAAGATTCCTCCCGGGGTGGCTCCTACGAGCAGTACTTC.

The gene calls are TRBV9 and TRBJ2-5; TRBD1 is a possible D gene (6 bases). Per germline, CDR1 SGDLS and CDR2 YYNGEE. V dropped 4 bases and J dropped 2 bases, with 15 bases sitting between them. CDR3 length: 15 amino acids. The CDR3 DNA reads TGTGCCAGCAGCTTCGAGGGGGTGTTTCAAGAGACCCAGTACTTC. It is translated as CASSFEGVFQETQYF. Variable domain in full (rest from reference TRBV9 and TRBJ2-5): DSGVTQTPKHLITATGQRVTLRCSPRSGDLSVYWYQQSLDQGLQFLIQYYNGEERAKGNILERFSAQQFPDLHSELNLSSLELGDSALYFCASSFEGVFQETQYFGPGTRLLVL.

The gene calls are TRBV2 and TRBJ2-7, with a possible D match to TRBD2 (5 bases). The V gene's germline CDR1 is SNHLY and CDR2 FYNNEI. This CDR3 has 13 amino acids. The germline V and J ends were trimmed by 0 bases and 4 bases, with 7 bases remaining between them. The CDR3 DNA reads TGTGCCAGCAGTGAAGCTCCGGGGTACGAGCAGTACTTC. This translates into CASSEAPGYEQYF.

CDR3: CASSTLRAGDYEQYF. CDR3 sequence (DNA): TGTGCCAGCAGCACCCTGAGAGCGGGAGACTACGAGCAGTACTTC. The gene calls are TRBV7-9 and TRBJ2-7, with 8 bases matching TRBD2. CDR1 is SEHNR and CDR2 is FQNEAQ in the germline V gene (reference sequence). The J segment lost 3 bases and the V segment lost 5 bases, leaving 9 bases of the junction unmatched. CDR3 length equals 15 residues.

The chain uses TRBV30 and TRBJ1-2; 7 bases are a match to TRBD1. This CDR3 contains 15 residues. V was clipped by 4 bases and J by 5 bases; unmatched bases: 13. Germline V lookup: CDR1 GTSNPN, CDR2 SVGIG (reference sequence). CDR3 sequence (DNA): TGTGCCTGGATAAGAGGGGGCGTAGACAAGTATGGCTACACCTTC. It translates to CAWIRGGVDKYGYTF.

The chain joins TRBV30 to TRBJ1-2; 7 nucleotides align to TRBD1. Looked up from germline, CDR1 is GTSNPN and CDR2 is SVGIG (reference sequence). This CDR3 comprises 14 residues. Trimming at V came to 0 bases and at J to 4 bases, leaving 5 bases not matched to a gene. In DNA form, the CDR3 reads TGTGCCTGGAGTGTACCGTGGACAGGCTATGGCTACACCTTC. Amino acid sequence: CAWSVPWTGYGYTF.

Regarding this clone: A junction end diverges from the germline sequence, so it may reflect a read error. This chain connects TRBV5-1 to TRBJ2-7, with D tentatively TRBD2 (8 bases). In germline, CDR1 is SGHRS, CDR2 YFSETQ. The CDR3 consists of 16 residues. The DNA of the CDR3 is TGCGCCAGCAGCTTAAAGACAGGGATAAGCGCGGGGGGCAAGAACTTC. This codes for CASSLKTGISAGGKNF.

This rearrangement joins TRBV7-2 to TRBJ1-2; possibly TRBD1 for D (5 bases). The CDR3 has 15 amino acids. Germline CDR1 is SGHTA and CDR2 is FQGNSA. The ends were cut back, 7 bases at V and 4 bases at J, with 19 bases in the middle. CDR3 amino acids: CASNAAGGVRYGYTF. CDR3 bases: TGTGCCAGCAACGCAGCCGGGGGGGTACGCTATGGCTACACCTTC.

The chain has TRBV5-6 and TRBJ1-1; the D gene is possibly TRBD1 (5 bases). The germline V gene has CDR1 SGHDT and CDR2 YYEEEE. The CDR3 spans 17 residues. With 4 bases removed from V and 1 base from J, the gap between germline ends came to 20 bases. The DNA of the CDR3 is TGTGCCAGCAGCCTCCGAAGGAGCGGGACGGAGAACACTGAAGCTTTCTTT. Amino acids: CASSLRRSGTENTEAFF.

The rearrangement links TRBV7-8 to TRBJ1-1; TRBD1 is a possible D gene (6 bases). The length of the CDR3 is 12 residues. Germline-derived CDR1 and CDR2 are SGHVS and FQNEAQ. V lost 5 bases, J lost 10 bases, and 14 bases lay in between. CDR3 region: CASSPTGQGAFF. Written as DNA, the CDR3 is TGTGCCAGCAGCCCGACAGGACAAGGAGCTTTCTTT. The variable domain in full, with the rest retrieved from reference TRBV7-8 and TRBJ1-1, is GAGVSQSPRYKVAKRGQDVALRCDPISGHVSLFWYQQALGQGPEFLTYFQNEAQLDKSGLPSDRFFAERPEGSVSTLKIQRTQQEDSAVYLCASSPTGQGAFFGQGTRLTVV.

This clone was seen only once. The J gene is TRBJ1-2, the V gene TRBV6-6; tentative D call: TRBD1 (5 bases). Trimming left V 4 bases short and J 8 bases short, with 14 bases between. Germline values: CDR1 MNHNY, CDR2 SVGAGI (reference sequence). CDR3 length: 13 residues. The CDR3, as DNA: TGTGCCAGCAGTTTTCAGGGATCTCGGGGCTACACCTTC. This codes for CASSFQGSRGYTF.